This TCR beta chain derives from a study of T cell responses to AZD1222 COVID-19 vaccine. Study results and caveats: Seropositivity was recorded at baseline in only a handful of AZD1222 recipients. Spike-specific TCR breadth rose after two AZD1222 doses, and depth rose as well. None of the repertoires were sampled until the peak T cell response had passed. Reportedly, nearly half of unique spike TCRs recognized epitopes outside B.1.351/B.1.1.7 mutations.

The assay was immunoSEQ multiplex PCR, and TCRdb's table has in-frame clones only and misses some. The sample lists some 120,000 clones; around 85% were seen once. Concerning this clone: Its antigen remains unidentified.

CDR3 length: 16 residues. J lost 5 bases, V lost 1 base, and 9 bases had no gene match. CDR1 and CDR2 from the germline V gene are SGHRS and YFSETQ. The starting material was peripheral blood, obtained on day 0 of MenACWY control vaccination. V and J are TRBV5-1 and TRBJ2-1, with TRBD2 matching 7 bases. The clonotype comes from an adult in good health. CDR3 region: CASSLTASGYHNEQFF. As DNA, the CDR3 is TGCGCCAGCAGCTTGACGGCTAGCGGATACCACAATGAGCAGTTCTTC.